The 14 T cell receptor beta chains in this list originate from one sample, sequenced in a study of blood T cell repertoires in COVID-19. The repertoire was sequenced with immunoSEQ multiplex PCR; TCRdb's copy has only in-frame clones and lacks some. The repertoire holds 200,000 to 300,000 clones, roughly four fifths seen once, with around 3.5% in the top ten. Material: PBMCs or T cells enriched from blood (not recorded which). The receptors derive from a middle-aged woman who had been exposed to COVID-19.

The chain recombines TRBV15 with TRBJ1-5; 10 nucleotides align to TRBD1. Germline CDR1 and CDR2: LNHNV and YYDKDF (reference sequence). Unmatched junction bases numbered 6, after V lost 0 bases and J lost 4 bases. The length of the CDR3 is 17 residues. The CDR3 loop reads CATSRDTPDRGNQPQHF. CDR3 DNA: TGTGCCACCAGCAGAGATACTCCGGACAGGGGGAATCAGCCCCAGCATTTT.

This clone was detected only once. The chain is built from TRBV19 and TRBJ2-3; 10 bases match TRBD1. The CDR3 is made up of 17 amino acids. CDR1 is LNHDA, CDR2 SQIVND, per germline (reference sequence). The V segment lost 6 bases and the J segment 3 bases; nucleotides outside the gene matches: 12. The CDR3 spells CASRRKWTGQGTDTQYF. The CDR3 DNA sequence: TGTGCCAGTAGACGCAAATGGACGGGACAGGGGACAGATACGCAGTATTTT. The variable domain in full, with the rest retrieved from reference TRBV19 and TRBJ2-3, is DGGITQSPKYLFRKEGQNVTLSCEQNLNHDAMYWYRQDPGQGLRLIYYSQIVNDFQKGDIAEGYSVSREKKESFPLTVTSAQKNPTAFYLCASRRKWTGQGTDTQYFGPGTRLTVL.

The V and J genes are TRBV5-1 and TRBJ2-1; unclear D gene. CDR1 is SGHRS, CDR2 YFSETQ, per germline. This CDR3 comprises 12 residues. Trimming took off 0 bases at V and 10 bases at J, with 8 bases between the two ends. Here the CDR3 DNA reads TGCGCCAGCAGCTTGGTAGGCGGAGAGCAGTTCTTC. Translated, it gives CASSLVGGEQFF.

V is TRBV7-9 and J is TRBJ2-1; 7 bases fit TRBD2. The V gene's germline CDR1 is SEHNR and CDR2 FQNEAQ (reference sequence). The V segment lost 3 bases and the J segment 5 bases; nucleotides outside the gene matches: 4. The CDR3 is made up of 14 amino acids. CDR3 loop: CASSFFLADNEQFF. The DNA for the CDR3 is TGTGCCAGCAGCTTTTTCCTAGCGGACAATGAGCAGTTCTTC.

This clone has a handful of counts. CDR3 sequence: CASSSSRGNTGELFF. The CDR3 nucleotides read TGTGCCAGCAGCTCAAGCCGGGGAAACACCGGGGAGCTGTTTTTT. This sequence joins TRBV11-2 and TRBJ2-2; the D gene is possibly TRBD2 (5 bases). V was clipped by 4 bases and J by 2 bases, with 11 bases between them. Looked up from germline, CDR1 is SGHAT and CDR2 is FQNNGV. The CDR3 contains 15 residues.

This clone appeared a single time. The genes are TRBV9 and TRBJ2-3; 13 bases line up with TRBD2. The germline CDR1 and CDR2 sequences are SGDLS and YYNGEE. The CDR3 is 17 amino acids. V gave up 0 bases and J gave up 3 bases; unmatched junction bases: 4. The CDR3 sequence is CASSVGALAGGTDTQYF. CDR3 coding DNA: TGTGCCAGCAGCGTAGGGGCACTAGCGGGGGGGACAGATACGCAGTATTTT.

This clone was seen only once. The rearrangement links TRBV4-3 to TRBJ2-7; the D gene is possibly TRBD1 (6 bases). The CDR3 length is 15 residues. Germline CDR1 reads LGHNA; CDR2 reads YSLEER. The V and J ends lost 4 bases and 0 bases respectively, with 13 bases between them. The CDR3 DNA is TGCGCCAGCAGCCCTCGGACAGAAGCCTCCTACGAGCAGTACTTC. It codes for CASSPRTEASYEQYF.

This chain uses TRBV18 with TRBJ2-7; the match to TRBD2 covers 9 bases. Germline loops: CDR1 KGHSH, CDR2 LQKENI. The CDR3 covers 16 residues. V lost 4 bases and J lost 3; bases outside the gene matches: 10. Here the CDR3 DNA reads TGTGCCAGCTCACACGCCGGGCGGGGGGGTAACTACGAGCAGTACTTC. Its protein product is CASSHAGRGGNYEQYF. Together with reference TRBV18 and TRBJ2-7, the CDR3 gives the full variable domain: NAGVMQNPRHLVRRRGQEARLRCSPMKGHSHVYWYRQLPEEGLKFMVYLQKENIIDESGMPKERFSAEFPKEGPSILRIQQVVRGDSAAYFCASSHAGRGGNYEQYFGPGTRLTVT.

The chain uses TRBV6-5 and TRBJ1-1; D remains ambiguous. Trimming shortened V by 5 bases and J by 6 bases, and 10 bases separated the two germline ends. CDR1 is MNHEY, CDR2 SVGAGI, per germline. The CDR3 covers 12 residues. The CDR3 loop is CASSSGPPEAFF. DNA for the CDR3: TGTGCCAGCAGTAGTGGGCCTCCTGAAGCTTTCTTT.

The rearrangement joins TRBV6-2 or TRBV6-3 to TRBJ1-2, with TRBD1 identical over 11 bases. The J segment lost 9 bases and the V segment lost 4 bases, leaving 4 bases of the junction unmatched. This CDR3 has 13 amino acids. Germline V CDR1 and CDR2: MNHEY, SVGEGT. CDR3 sequence (DNA): TGTGCCAGCAGTTCCGGGACAGGGGGTAGCTACACCTTC. The encoded protein is CASSSGTGGSYTF.

The chain uses TRBV5-1 and TRBJ2-3; tentatively, D is TRBD2 (7 bases). The V end was cut by 2 bases, the J end by 2 bases, with 15 bases between. The CDR3 covers 16 residues. Germline V gene sequence: CDR1 SGHRS, CDR2 YFSETQ. The CDR3 nucleotides are TGCGCCAGCAGCTTCGGGGGGCGCGGAAACACAGATACGCAGTATTTT. Its translation: CASSFGGRGNTDTQYF.

The chain combines TRBV7-2 with TRBJ2-1, with TRBD2 as a possible D gene (7 bases). The V end was cut by 5 bases, the J end by 7 bases, with 18 bases between. CDR3 length: 15 amino acids. Germline loops: CDR1 SGHTA, CDR2 FQGNSA. The CDR3 loop reads CASSPTRGGRNEQFF. In DNA, the CDR3 is TGTGCCAGCAGCCCTACGCGCGGGGGCCGAAATGAGCAGTTCTTC.

The genes are TRBV2 and TRBJ2-1, with 11 bases lining up with TRBD2. The germline V gene encodes CDR1 SNHLY and CDR2 FYNNEI. CDR3 size: 15 residues. V lost 5 bases and J lost 9; bases outside the gene matches: 9. CDR3 amino acids: CASSRSGTSGLEQFF. CDR3 sequence (DNA): TGTGCCAGCAGTAGGTCCGGGACTAGCGGTCTTGAGCAGTTCTTC.

J is TRBJ1-6 and V is TRBV9; perhaps TRBD1 as D (6 bases). V lost 0 bases, J lost 7 bases, and 11 bases lay in between. The CDR3 runs to 15 residues. The germline CDR1 and CDR2 sequences are SGDLS and YYNGEE. In DNA form, the CDR3 reads TGTGCCAGCAGCGTAGAAGGGGGAGCGAATTCACCCCTCCACTTT. Amino acid sequence: CASSVEGGANSPLHF.